The T cell receptor beta chain under discussion was sequenced for a study of glioma-infiltrating T cells after dendritic cell vaccination. Study context: Dendritic cells derived from monocytes and pulsed with autologous tumor lysate formed the vaccine. At biweekly intervals, patients got three intradermal dendritic cell vaccine injections. Study results and caveats: Estimated pretreatment TIL content predicted outcome after dendritic cell vaccination.

Trimming shortened V by 3 bases and J by 0 bases, and 12 bases separated the two germline ends. This CDR3 comprises 16 residues. Germline assignment: CDR1 KGHSH and CDR2 LQKENI. Repertoires were generated with immunoSEQ multiplex PCR, while TCRdb's copy carries only in-frame clones and drops some. The table shows more than 70,000 clones, with roughly 91% occurring only once. This clone was seen only a few times. What it recognizes is unknown. Documented time point: after dendritic cell vaccination, including at tumor progression/relapse. This chain uses TRBV18 with TRBJ1-3; possible D gene TRBD1, 5 bases. The sample in question was blood, obtained after dendritic cell vaccination. The sequence derives from a human donor with glioblastoma. This CDR3 is CASSPLGAVSGNTIYF. The CDR3 region has the DNA TGTGCCAGCTCACCCCTTGGGGCCGTCTCTGGAAACACCATATATTTT.